Below, 22 T cell receptor beta chains from the same sample are listed, as sequenced in a study of identical twins (dated by TCRdb to about 2016). Receptor amplification or capture employed 5' RACE. Data came from an Illumina HiSeq 2000. TCRdb passed the public sequencing reads through fastp at Q25 and MiXCR, retaining productive beta sequences. Rows matching on CDR3 protein sequence are summarized as one entry with the most common DNA and genes. The sample profile shows about 530,000 distinct CDR3 sequences; 20% to 25% of them were found once. The ten biggest clones cover more than 0.4% of the sample. These records were also assigned to another study, of yellow fever vaccine responses in identical twins.

Sequenced material: CD4+ T cells sorted from blood. The receptors shown here come from a woman between 18 and 29 years old in good health.

This clonotype showed up just a few times. CDR3 bases: TGTGCCAGCACCTCGGTTGTCGGACTAGCCTACGAGCAGTACTTC. It encodes CASTSVVGLAYEQYF. V usage is TRBV6-2 or TRBV6-3 and J usage is TRBJ2-7, with 7 bases fitting TRBD2. This CDR3 spans 15 amino acids. Trimming removed 7 bases from V and 2 bases from J; junction bases left unmatched: 11. From germline, CDR1 is MNHEY and CDR2 SVGEGT.

The chain is built from TRBV28 and TRBJ2-1, with 8 bases aligning to TRBD1. The length of the CDR3 is 17 residues. J was trimmed by 6 bases and V by 5 bases; bases with no gene match: 15. The germline V gene encodes CDR1 MDHEN and CDR2 SYDVKM. The CDR3 nucleotides read TGTGCCAGCAGTCAATGGGGGTCGACAGGGGCTACCAATGAGCAGTTCTTC. Protein sequence: CASSQWGSTGATNEQFF.

The gene calls are TRBV14 and TRBJ2-1; D possibly corresponds to TRBD2 (5 bases). The CDR3 is made up of 13 amino acids. Per the germline V gene, CDR1 is SGHDN and CDR2 is FVKESK. Trimming left V 4 bases short and J 6 bases short, with 10 bases between. The DNA for the CDR3 is TGTGCCAGCAGCCCCGACTATTTCAATGAGCAGTTCTTC. Translated, it gives CASSPDYFNEQFF.

This chain joins TRBV29-1 and TRBJ1-1; D is uncertain. V lost 5 bases and J 1 base, leaving 11 bases between the germline ends. The CDR3 totals 13 residues. Germline CDR1 SQVTM, CDR2 ANQGSEA. The chain's CDR3 is CSVFRIGNTEAFF. The CDR3, as DNA: TGCAGCGTTTTCCGTATAGGGAACACTGAAGCTTTCTTT.

This clonotype was seen a few times. An end of the junction differs from the germline gene, which may be a read error. This chain joins TRBV12-3 or TRBV12-4 and TRBJ1-5; no definite D call. This CDR3 has 15 residues. The CDR3 reads CARSKKDGYNQPQHF. The CDR3 nucleotides read TGTGCCCGCAGTAAAAAGGACGGATACAATCAGCCCCAGCATTTT.

In this sample, this clonotype turned up a few times. The chain has TRBV5-1 and TRBJ2-7; weak D call: TRBD2 (6 bases). The CDR3 contains 13 residues. V lost 3 bases and J 7 bases, leaving 14 bases between the germline ends. Germline lookup yields CDR1 SGHRS and CDR2 YFSETQ. CDR3 DNA: TGCGCCAGCAGCTCGACTAGTGCGGGGGAGCAGTACGTC. Protein sequence: CASSSTSAGEQYV.

V usage is TRBV5-1 and J usage is TRBJ2-1; D unclear. Trimming cost V 4 bases and J 0 bases, with 14 bases left between them. The germline gives CDR1 SGHRS, CDR2 YFSETQ. This CDR3 has 16 residues. CDR3 coding DNA: TGCGCCAGCAGCCTAAAACCAGCAACCTCCTACAATGAGCAGTTCTTC. Translation gives CASSLKPATSYNEQFF. The full variable domain, in which reference TRBV5-1 and TRBJ2-1 provide the parts outside the CDR3, is KAGVTQTPRYLIKTRGQQVTLSCSPISGHRSVSWYQQTPGQGLQFLFEYFSETQRNKGNFPGRFSGRQFSNSRSEMNVSTLELGDSALYLCASSLKPATSYNEQFFGPGTRLTVL.

This clonotype was observed a few times. V gene TRBV7-4 combines with J gene TRBJ2-1, with 7 positions matching TRBD2. Unmatched junction bases numbered 8, after V lost 2 bases and J lost 1 base. Per the germline V gene, CDR1 is SGHVT and CDR2 is SQSDAQ. This CDR3 is built from 17 residues. CDR3 sequence (DNA): TGTGCCAGCAGCTTACGTGGCGGGAGTCAATCCTACAATGAGCAGTTCTTC. This codes for CASSLRGGSQSYNEQFF.

The chain recombines TRBV14 with TRBJ2-1; D is uncertain. Trimming removed 0 bases at V and 3 bases at J, with 12 bases between. CDR3 length: 16 amino acids. The germline V gene has CDR1 SGHDN and CDR2 FVKESK. In nucleotides, the CDR3 is TGTGCCAGCAGCCAAGACCGGTTCTTGAGCTACAATGAGCAGTTCTTC. It encodes CASSQDRFLSYNEQFF.

A few counts support this clonotype. V and J are TRBV3-1 and TRBJ2-3; D remains unclear. This CDR3 contains 13 residues. Germline assignment: CDR1 LGHDT and CDR2 YNNKEL (reference sequence). V lost 1 base and J 4 bases, leaving 6 bases between the germline ends. For the CDR3, the DNA is TGTGCCAGCAGCCAAGGCATGGCAGATACGCAGTATTTT. Protein product: CASSQGMADTQYF.

The chain carries TRBV9 and TRBJ2-2; D is undetermined. Trimming removed 6 bases from V and 1 base from J, with 7 bases in between. CDR1 and CDR2 from the germline V gene are SGDLS and YYNGEE. The CDR3 consists of 13 residues. DNA of the CDR3: TGTGCCAGCACCCAATGGAACACCGGGGAGCTGTTTTTT. It encodes CASTQWNTGELFF.

V gene TRBV12-3 or TRBV12-4 combines with J gene TRBJ1-1, with D possibly matching TRBD1 (5 bases). CDR3 length equals 11 residues. V gave up 6 bases and J gave up 6 bases, with 8 bases separating them. The DNA of the CDR3 is TGTGCCAGCAGGGGGGAATCTGAAGCTTTCTTT. This gives the protein CASRGESEAFF.

V and J are TRBV20-1 and TRBJ2-1; 8 nucleotides agree with TRBD2. The CDR3 has 15 residues. Germline values: CDR1 DFQATT, CDR2 SNEGSKA (reference sequence). After removal of 6 bases from V and 10 bases from J, the junction contained 17 bases not matched to a gene. This CDR3 reads CSAPPPREGFREQFF. DNA of the CDR3: TGCAGTGCCCCACCCCCCCGGGAGGGGTTTAGGGAGCAGTTCTTC.

The V gene is TRBV28, the J gene TRBJ2-1; D is undetermined. Germline values: CDR1 MDHEN, CDR2 SYDVKM. This CDR3 is built from 12 residues. Trimming left V 6 bases short and J 7 bases short, with 10 bases between. CDR3 nucleotide sequence: TGTGCCAGCAGCATCCGGCGGAATGAGCAGTTCTTC. It translates to CASSIRRNEQFF.

The chain couples TRBV12-3 or TRBV12-4 to TRBJ2-5, with D tentatively TRBD2 (5 bases). This CDR3 is 14 amino acids long. Trimming cost V 5 bases and J 3 bases, with 13 bases left between them. The CDR3 region is CASSQPLREETQYF. In DNA form, the CDR3 reads TGTGCCAGCAGTCAGCCATTGAGGGAAGAGACCCAGTACTTC.

This chain uses TRBV7-9 with TRBJ2-1; possible D gene TRBD1, 8 bases. V lost 7 bases and J lost 8, with 21 bases in between. The CDR3 is 15 amino acids. Germline V gene data show CDR1 as SEHNR and CDR2 as FQNEAQ (reference sequence). CDR3 residues: CASTLRGQAGDEQFF. The CDR3 coding sequence is TGTGCCAGCACCCTCCGGGGACAGGCGGGGGATGAGCAGTTCTTC.

The J gene is TRBJ2-5, the V gene TRBV15; D uncertain. Germline CDR1 and CDR2: LNHNV and YYDKDF (reference sequence). V was trimmed by 0 bases and J by 3 bases, leaving 8 bases between them. The CDR3 extends over 14 amino acids. CDR3 bases: TGTGCCACCAGCAGAGATCGGCCGGAAGAGACCCAGTACTTC. Residues: CATSRDRPEETQYF.

The chain's CDR3 is CASSLGASGRYNEQFF. The CDR3, as DNA: TGTGCCAGCAGCTTAGGAGCTAGCGGGAGGTACAATGAGCAGTTCTTC. This rearrangement joins TRBV11-2 to TRBJ2-1; the match to TRBD2 covers 11 bases. The CDR3 consists of 16 residues. V was clipped by 1 base and J by 4 bases; unmatched bases: 3. CDR1 and CDR2 (germline): SGHAT, FQNNGV.

The chain combines TRBV21-1 with TRBJ1-5; the DNA was not compared with TRBD1, the D call given in the table. TRBV21-1 is an annotated pseudogene. The CDR3 length is 14 residues. The CDR3 sequence: CARSPGLPPGPQHF. The CDR3 nucleotides read TGTGCCAGGAGCCCCGGGCTCCCCCCAGGGCCCCAGCATTTT.

This rearrangement joins TRBV5-1 to TRBJ2-1; TRBD2 might be the D (5 bases). The CDR3 totals 14 residues. Trimming stripped 4 bases from V and 5 bases from J, with 13 bases between. Germline V gives CDR1 SGHRS, CDR2 YFSETQ. CDR3 amino acids: CASSRGPTNNEQFF. The DNA of the CDR3 is TGCGCCAGCAGCCGAGGGCCAACAAACAATGAGCAGTTCTTC.

This clonotype was counted between two and nine times. The V and J genes are TRBV6-5 and TRBJ2-1; 10 bases match TRBD2. Germline trimming cut 4 bases from V and 9 bases from J; bases unmatched to any gene: 12. Germline V gene lookup returns CDR1 MNHEY and CDR2 SVGAGI. The CDR3 covers 16 residues. CDR3 coding DNA: TGTGCCAGCAGTTCCATGGGACTAGCGAGGGGGGGTGAGCAGTTCTTC. Protein: CASSSMGLARGGEQFF.

In this sample, this clonotype turned up a few times. The chain couples TRBV16 to TRBJ2-7, with 12 positions matching TRBD2. The CDR3 has 16 residues. In germline, CDR1 is KGHSY, CDR2 FQNENV. Trimming took 2 bases from V and 2 from J; bases not matched to a gene: 4. The CDR3 sequence: CASSQLAGGLTYEQYF. The CDR3 DNA is TGTGCCAGCAGCCAACTAGCGGGAGGGCTGACCTACGAGCAGTACTTC. Supplemented by reference TRBV16 and TRBJ2-7, the full variable domain reads GEEVAQTPKHLVRGEGQKAKLYCAPIKGHSYVFWYQQVLKNEFKFLISFQNENVFDETGMPKERFSAKCLPNSPCSLEIQATKLEDSAVYFCASSQLAGGLTYEQYFGPGTRLTVT.